Sequencing of this T cell receptor beta chain was carried out in a study of T-cell reconstitution after alpha-beta-depleted transplantation in children (dated by TCRdb to the mid-2010s). Looking at the study overall: Using TCR repertoire profiling, the study followed T-cell immune reconstitution in a quantitative way in children after TCRalphabeta/CD19-depleted allogeneic hematopoietic cell transplantation. Here is what the overall study found, with its caveats: Apparently early alphabetaT-cell count recovery about two months after transplant reportedly relied on only several hundred rapidly expanded clones derived from non-depleted graft cells. In some patients, the high TCRbeta diversity seen at day 60 was put down to recipient T cells and intrathymic progenitors that had survived conditioning. Over the following months the frequencies of hyperexpanded clones went down, and after one year T-cell counts and TCRbeta diversity were mostly credited to newly produced T cells.

CDR1 and CDR2, looked up from the germline V gene (reference sequence), are SEHNR and FQNEAQ. Trimming costs V 1 base and J 4 bases, and their ends lie 11 bases apart. The CDR3 spans 15 residues, from the cysteine through the phenylalanine. Here the CDR3 DNA is all that survives: 45 bases in frame from base 1. The treatment or condition label for this specimen denotes: allogeneic hematopoietic cell transplantation with graft depleted of TCRalphabeta T cells and CD19 B cells. The children who served as transplant recipients had been given grafts of TCRalphabeta/CD19-depleted allogeneic hematopoietic cells. Libraries were built with PCR. The run used an Illumina HiSeq 2500. TCR library preparation used molecular barcoding, with unique molecular identifiers applied to normalize quantification of the TCRbeta repertoire. TCRdb trimmed public reads at Q25 via fastp, called clones via MiXCR and kept in-frame beta chains. Entries that share a CDR3 protein sequence are merged under the most common genes and DNA. The sample table records 780,000 or so distinct CDR3 sequences; approximately 15% of these occur just once. The top ten hold roughly 4.8% of the sample.

Of note for this clonotype: This receptor's antigen is unknown. No clone much larger than this one lies a single base away; base qualities are absent.

The chain is assembled from TRBV7-9 and TRBJ2-1; a confident D gene designation cannot be given. The receptor's source is a male patient aged 10-17 years who had a stem cell transplant for acute lymphoblastic leukemia, so the T cells may come from the graft donor. The sequencing used PBMCs, mostly from graft donor cells, collected 360 days after TCRalphabeta/CD19-depleted stem cell transplant. The CDR3 region has the sequence CASSLGFSQYNEQFF. Here is the DNA: TGTGCCAGCAGCTTAGGCTTTAGCCAGTACAATGAGCAGTTCTTC.